This is a list of T cell receptor beta chains from one sample in a study of blood T cell repertoires in COVID-19. Some clones are missing from TCRdb's copy, which holds only in-frame ones; the method was immunoSEQ multiplex PCR. The profile shows about 120,000 clones, 82% of them singletons. Sequencing was carried out using peripheral blood. These receptors were taken from a human donor in a cohort sampled during active COVID-19. CDR3s include the opening cysteine and the closing phenylalanine or tryptophan. The order of the fields is D gene, J gene, V gene, clone size, CDR3 DNA, CDR3 protein. The D gene is left open where the match is weak. Not every row has a clone size; where given, it reads once, few, many or a size class.

TRBD1 TRBJ1-1 TRBV7-2 . TGTGCCAGCAGCTTAGGCCAGGGGGCTTTCACCACTGAAGCTTTCTTT CASSLGQGAFTTEAFF
TRBD2 TRBJ2-7 TRBV6-2/TRBV6-3 few TGTGCCAGCAGTTCCCCTTTAGGAGAGCGGGGGCTCTCCTACGAGCAGTACTTC CASSSPLGERGLSYEQYF
. TRBJ2-3 TRBV6-2/TRBV6-3 . TGTGCCAGCAGTTACCCAGTCCAGGGGCACACGGGCACAGATACGCAGTATTTT CASSYPVQGHTGTDTQYF
. TRBJ1-1 TRBV19 . TGTGCCAGTAGTATGGACAGCCTAATGAACACTGAAGCTTTCTTT CASSMDSLMNTEAFF
TRBD1 TRBJ1-1 TRBV6-5 . TGTGCCAGCAGCCGGACAGGGGACTGGTACACTGAAGCTTTCTTT CASSRTGDWYTEAFF
. TRBJ2-2 TRBV7-2 . TGTGCCAGCAGCTTAGGTATAGCCCCCGGGGAGCTGTTTTTT CASSLGIAPGELFF
TRBD1 TRBJ1-2 TRBV7-2 . TGTGCCAGCAGCCCGGGACAGAACTATGGCTACACCTTC CASSPGQNYGYTF
. TRBJ2-2 TRBV7-9 . TGTGCCAGCAGCTTAGGGGGGCTAGCGGTCTACACCGGGGAGCTGTTTTTT CASSLGGLAVYTGELFF
TRBD1 TRBJ1-2 TRBV7-6 few TGTGCCAGCAGCTTAGACCCCCCGGGACAGGGTTATGGCTACACCTTC CASSLDPPGQGYGYTF
TRBD1 TRBJ1-6 TRBV19 once TGTGCCAGTAGTACCACTCGACAGGGGAGCTCCTATAATTCACCCCTCCACTTT CASSTTRQGSSYNSPLHF
TRBD2 TRBJ2-7 TRBV18 once TGTGCCAGCTCACCACGGGCCAGCGGGGGCCTTACCAGCTCCTACGAGCAGTACTTC CASSPRASGGLTSSYEQYF
. TRBJ2-6 TRBV11-3 . TGTGCCAGCACCCTCTCTGGGGCCAACGTCCTGACTTTC CASTLSGANVLTF
. TRBJ1-3 TRBV6-6 . TGTGCCAGCAGCACCCCCGGGGTCGCTGGAAACACCATATATTTT CASSTPGVAGNTIYF
TRBD1 TRBJ1-5 TRBV5-8 few TGTGCCAGCAGCCAACAGGGGTTATGGAATCAGCCCCAGCATTTT CASSQQGLWNQPQHF
. TRBJ1-5 TRBV19 few TGTGCCACCCGGGACACACATCAGCCCCAGCATTTT CATRDTHQPQHF
. TRBJ2-3 TRBV18 few TGTGCCAGCTCACCGTACACAGATACGCAGTATTTT CASSPYTDTQYF
. TRBJ2-2 TRBV11-2 few TGTGCCAGCAGTCCGGCCGACAGACGAACCGGGGAGCTGTTTTTT CASSPADRRTGELFF
. TRBJ2-2 TRBV3-1/TRBV3-2 once TGTGCCAGCAGCCAAGGCGGTCTTCCCACCGGGGAGCTGTTTTTT CASSQGGLPTGELFF
TRBD2 TRBJ2-1 TRBV7-2 . TGTGCCAGCAGCTTAGCAATGGGGGGGGGCAATGAGCAGTTCTTC CASSLAMGGGNEQFF
TRBD1 TRBJ1-6 TRBV5-1 few TGCGCCAGCAGCGTCACAGGGGACAATTCACCCCTCCACTTT CASSVTGDNSPLHF
TRBD2 TRBJ2-7 TRBV20-1 few TGCAGTGCTAGTCGGCTAGCGGGGGGGCTTGAGCAGTACTTC CSASRLAGGLEQYF
. TRBJ2-7 TRBV20-1 . TGCAGTGCTAGTCTCGGGCTAGGCGGGGCCGCCTACGAGCAGTACTTC CSASLGLGGAAYEQYF
TRBD2 TRBJ2-7 TRBV3-1/TRBV3-2 . TGTGCCGTAACTAGCGGGGGTTACGAGCAGTACTTC CAVTSGGYEQYF
. TRBJ2-3 TRBV11-3 . TGTGCCAGCAGCTTCGGTGATACGCAGTATTTT CASSFGDTQYF
. TRBJ2-4 TRBV6-2/TRBV6-3 . TGTGCCAGCAGTTACTGGGCAGGGGAGAGAAACATTCAGTACTTC CASSYWAGERNIQYF
TRBD1 TRBJ2-7 TRBV5-1 . TGCGCCAGCAGCTTGGATTACGGGACAGGGGGGGGGAACGAGCAGTACTTC CASSLDYGTGGGNEQYF
. TRBJ2-6 TRBV18 . TGTGCCAGCTCACTAAATCCGACAGGTTCTGGGGCCAACGTCCTGACTTTC CASSLNPTGSGANVLTF
. TRBJ1-5 TRBV7-9 once TGTGCCAGCAGCTTAACCGGGGACAATCAGCCCCAGCATTTT CASSLTGDNQPQHF
TRBD1 TRBJ1-2 TRBV5-1 once TGCGCCAGCAGCTTTGGATACAGGGACAGTGACTATGGCTACACCTTC CASSFGYRDSDYGYTF
TRBD1 TRBJ2-7 TRBV6-6 . TGTGCCAGCACCCATACAGGGGACTCCTACGAGCAGTACTTC CASTHTGDSYEQYF
. TRBJ2-7 TRBV23-1 . TGCGCCAGCAGTCAGGGGCTGCCAACCTACGAGCAGTACTTC CASSQGLPTYEQYF
. TRBJ2-5 TRBV10-2 . TGCGCCAGCAGTGATCCCACCACTCGCGGGGAGACCCAGTACTTC CASSDPTTRGETQYF
TRBD1 TRBJ2-3 TRBV13 . TGTGCCAGCAGCTCCGGACAGGGAAGGCGCACAGATACGCAGTATTTT CASSSGQGRRTDTQYF
TRBD1 TRBJ2-1 TRBV18 . TGTGCCAGCTCAGGATCCGGGACAGACCAGTTCTTC CASSGSGTDQFF
. TRBJ1-4 TRBV24-1 . TGTGCCACCAGTGATCCACAGGGCGGTGAAAAACTGTTTTTT CATSDPQGGEKLFF
. TRBJ2-3 TRBV18 . TGTGCCAGCTCACCATTGCAGGGTCGGACAGATACGCAGTATTTT CASSPLQGRTDTQYF
TRBD1 TRBJ2-1 TRBV2 . TGTGCCAGCAGTGAAGAAGGGGGCGCCCACAATGAGCAGTTCTTC CASSEEGGAHNEQFF
TRBD1 TRBJ2-7 TRBV18 . TGTGCCAGCTCAAGGGACAGGGTTGCCTACGAGCAGTACTTC CASSRDRVAYEQYF